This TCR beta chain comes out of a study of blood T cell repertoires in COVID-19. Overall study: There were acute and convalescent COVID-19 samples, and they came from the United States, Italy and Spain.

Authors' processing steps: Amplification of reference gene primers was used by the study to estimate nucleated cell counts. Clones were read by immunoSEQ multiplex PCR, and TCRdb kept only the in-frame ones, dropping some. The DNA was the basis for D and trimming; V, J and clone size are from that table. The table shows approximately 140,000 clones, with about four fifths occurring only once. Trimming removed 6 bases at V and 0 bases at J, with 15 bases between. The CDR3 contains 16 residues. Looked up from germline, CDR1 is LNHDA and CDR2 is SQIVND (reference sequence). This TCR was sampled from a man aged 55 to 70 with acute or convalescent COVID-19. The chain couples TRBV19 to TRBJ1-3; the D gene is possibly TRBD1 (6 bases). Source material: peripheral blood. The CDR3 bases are TGTGCCAGTAGATTCAGGGGCCGAAGCTCTGGAAACACCATATATTTT. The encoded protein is CASRFRGRSSGNTIYF. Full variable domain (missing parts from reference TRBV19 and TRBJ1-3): DGGITQSPKYLFRKEGQNVTLSCEQNLNHDAMYWYRQDPGQGLRLIYYSQIVNDFQKGDIAEGYSVSREKKESFPLTVTSAQKNPTAFYLCASRFRGRSSGNTIYFGEGSWLTVV.